The 16 T cell receptor beta chains in this list originate from one sample, sequenced in a study of cytomegalovirus exposure and HLA in healthy donors. The PCR employed 60 Vbeta primers together with 13 Jbeta primers. Data came from immunoSEQ multiplex PCR; TCRdb stores just in-frame clones and leaves some out. The sample has over 100,000 clones, around two thirds seen once. Sequenced sample: PBMCs. The receptor set was obtained from a woman aged 35 to 49 in good health and CMV-seronegative.

The rearrangement uses TRBV5-4 and TRBJ1-4, with 7 nucleotides matching TRBD1. The CDR3 sequence is 17 residues long. CDR1 is SGHNT and CDR2 is YYREEE in the germline V gene (reference sequence). After removal of 0 bases from V and 0 bases from J, the junction contained 5 bases not matched to a gene. CDR3 coding DNA: TGTGCCAGCAGCTTGGGGGGACAGCCTGCAACTAATGAAAAACTGTTTTTT. This sequence encodes CASSLGGQPATNEKLFF. Combining the CDR3 with reference TRBV5-4 and TRBJ1-4 gives the whole variable domain ETGVTQSPTHLIKTRGQQVTLRCSSQSGHNTVSWYQQALGQGPQFIFQYYREEENGRGNFPPRFSGLQFPNYSSELNVNALELDDSALYLCASSLGGQPATNEKLFFGSGTQLSVL.

This clone showed up just a few times. This chain uses TRBV9 with TRBJ1-1; possibly TRBD1 for D (6 bases). CDR1 and CDR2 (germline): SGDLS, YYNGEE. The CDR3 runs to 14 residues. Trimming stripped 0 bases from V and 5 bases from J, with 11 bases between. The CDR3 region is CASSVAGRGTEAFF. Here the CDR3 DNA reads TGTGCCAGCAGCGTAGCTGGGAGGGGGACTGAAGCTTTCTTT.

The chain combines TRBV2 with TRBJ2-7, with D perhaps TRBD1 (6 bases). Germline CDR1 and CDR2: SNHLY and FYNNEI. The CDR3 runs 12 residues. Trimming shortened V by 4 bases and J by 5 bases, and 9 bases separated the two germline ends. The CDR3 DNA is TGTGCCAGCAGTGCAGGGGTGAACGAGCAGTACTTC. It encodes CASSAGVNEQYF. Supplemented by reference TRBV2 and TRBJ2-7, the full variable domain reads EPEVTQTPSHQVTQMGQEVILRCVPISNHLYFYWYRQILGQKVEFLVSFYNNEISEKSEIFDDQFSVERPDGSNFTLKIRSTKLEDSAMYFCASSAGVNEQYFGPGTRLTVT.

In DNA form, the CDR3 reads TGTGCCAGCTCACTCGAACCCCCGGTGCAAGGCTACACCTTC. Its protein is CASSLEPPVQGYTF. The rearrangement uses TRBV18 and TRBJ1-2; unclear D gene. CDR3 size: 14 residues. The V end lost 4 bases, the J end lost 8 bases, and 17 bases lay between the germline ends. Germline lookup yields CDR1 KGHSH and CDR2 LQKENI.

This clone was counted a few times. The chain uses TRBV7-8 and TRBJ1-1, with 7 bases aligning to TRBD1. Germline V gene sequence: CDR1 SGHVS, CDR2 FQNEAQ. Trimming at V came to 5 bases and at J to 1 base, leaving 10 bases not matched to a gene. The CDR3 sequence is 16 residues long. The CDR3 coding sequence is TGTGCCAGCAGCGCGCGACAGGGCGGAAGGAACACTGAAGCTTTCTTT. This translates into CASSARQGGRNTEAFF.

The chain has TRBV2 and TRBJ1-2; 7 nucleotides match TRBD1. This CDR3 is 20 amino acids long. Germline CDR1 SNHLY, CDR2 FYNNEI. Trimming removed 0 bases from V and 4 bases from J; junction bases left unmatched: 20. CDR3 sequence reads: CASSEALPQGSIPFIYGYTF. CDR3 in DNA: TGTGCCAGCAGTGAAGCACTCCCACAGGGGTCCATACCATTCATCTATGGCTACACCTTC. Filled out from reference TRBV2 and TRBJ1-2, the complete variable domain reads EPEVTQTPSHQVTQMGQEVILRCVPISNHLYFYWYRQILGQKVEFLVSFYNNEISEKSEIFDDQFSVERPDGSNFTLKIRSTKLEDSAMYFCASSEALPQGSIPFIYGYTFGSGTRLTVV.

This clone came up a few times. The V call is TRBV2, the J call TRBJ2-7; 9 bases are shared with TRBD1. The ends lost 6 bases at V and 6 bases at J; junction bases unmatched: 15. This CDR3 comprises 16 residues. The germline CDR1 and CDR2 sequences are SNHLY and FYNNEI. CDR3 sequence: CASRDRGGTRASEQYF. CDR3 coding DNA: TGTGCCAGCAGGGACAGGGGAGGTACGCGGGCCTCCGAGCAGTACTTC.

The chain combines TRBV2 with TRBJ1-1; maybe TRBD1 (6 bases). V was shortened by 6 bases and J by 6 bases, with 14 bases between the two germline ends. The CDR3 extends over 13 amino acids. CDR1 and CDR2 (germline): SNHLY, FYNNEI. CDR3 region: CASRQTGTSEAFF. Here the CDR3 DNA reads TGTGCCAGCAGGCAAACAGGGACCTCTGAAGCTTTCTTT.

This clone appeared a few times. This chain uses TRBV6-1 with TRBJ2-7; TRBD2 aligns across 9 bases. The length of the CDR3 is 15 residues. In germline, CDR1 is MNHNS, CDR2 SASEGT. The V gene end was trimmed by 1 base and the J gene end by 3 bases; junction bases not matched to a gene: 4. CDR3 DNA: TGTGCCAGCAGTGAAGGAAGCGGGGGGTACTACGAGCAGTACTTC. This codes for CASSEGSGGYYEQYF.

V is TRBV12-5 and J is TRBJ2-3, with TRBD2 as a possible D gene (5 bases). The V gene lost 6 bases and the J gene lost 6 bases, with 13 bases spanning the gap. The CDR3 has 13 residues. The germline V gene encodes CDR1 LGHNT and CDR2 FRNRAP. The DNA of the CDR3 is TGTGCTAGTGGCCTTCTAGCAACGGATACGCAGTATTTT. As protein: CASGLLATDTQYF.

The chain couples TRBV14 to TRBJ1-2; D is possibly TRBD1 (5 bases). Trimming shortened V by 1 base and J by 8 bases, and 17 bases separated the two germline ends. In germline, CDR1 is SGHDN, CDR2 FVKESK. The CDR3 is 15 amino acids. The CDR3 region is CASSQVATALRGYTF. Here the CDR3 DNA reads TGTGCCAGCAGCCAAGTCGCGACAGCCCTACGAGGCTACACCTTC.

The rearrangement uses TRBV18 and TRBJ1-2; 7 positions match TRBD1. Per the germline V gene, CDR1 is KGHSH and CDR2 is LQKENI. The CDR3 sequence is 14 residues long. Trimming at V came to 6 bases and at J to 0 bases, leaving 4 bases not matched to a gene. The CDR3 DNA follows: TGTGCCAGCTCGAGAGGACAGGCTAACTATGGCTACACCTTC. Translation: CASSRGQANYGYTF.

V gene TRBV10-2 combines with J gene TRBJ1-5; D uncertain. The CDR3 has 12 amino acids. In germline, CDR1 is WSHSY, CDR2 SAAADI. Trimming took off 8 bases at V and 7 bases at J, with 12 bases between the two ends. This CDR3 is CASRGGSQPQHF. CDR3 DNA: TGCGCCAGCCGAGGCGGGAGCCAGCCCCAGCATTTT.

CDR3 coding DNA: TGTGCCAGCAGCTTAGAGGCAGGGGGGTACGAGCAGTACTTC. It specifies CASSLEAGGYEQYF. The chain links TRBV7-9 to TRBJ2-7; tentatively, D is TRBD1 (7 bases). The ends were cut back, 1 base at V and 4 bases at J, with 11 bases in the middle. Germline V CDR1 and CDR2: SEHNR, FQNEAQ (reference sequence). This CDR3 region has 14 residues.

This chain links TRBV15 with TRBJ1-4; 7 bases are a match to TRBD1. Losses at the gene ends were 1 base for V and 5 bases for J; bases not matched to a gene: 4. From germline, CDR1 is LNHNV and CDR2 YYDKDF (reference sequence). This CDR3 is built from 15 residues. This CDR3 is CATSRAGRGNEKLFF. The CDR3 bases are TGTGCCACCAGCAGAGCGGGCAGGGGGAATGAAAAACTGTTTTTT.

The chain couples TRBV5-1 to TRBJ1-1, with 10 bases fitting TRBD1. The V gene end was trimmed by 5 bases and the J gene end by 3 bases; junction bases not matched to a gene: 13. Germline CDR1 SGHRS, CDR2 YFSETQ. The CDR3 totals 17 residues. The CDR3 sequence: CASSHPGDRGYDTEAFF. CDR3 sequence (DNA): TGCGCCAGCAGTCACCCGGGGGACAGGGGATATGACACTGAAGCTTTCTTT.